This T cell receptor (beta chain) was sequenced in a study of T-cell reconstitution after alpha-beta-depleted transplantation in children. Whole-study results and caveats: Reportedly, roughly two months post-transplant, alpha-beta T cells arose from several hundred expanded graft clones. Recipient T cells and thymic progenitors that survived were the source of the high TCRbeta diversity seen at day 60 in some patients.

Deletions cut 3 bases from V and 0 bases from J, with 11 bases between. The CDR3 runs 16 residues. The germline gives CDR1 LNHNV, CDR2 YYDKDF (reference sequence). Unique molecular identifiers were used in preparing the TCRbeta library. TCRdb used MiXCR to reprocess the PCR reads, holding one entry per CDR3 protein. This table has about 980,000 distinct CDR3 sequences, roughly 29% appearing once. This clonotype occurred a few times. The antigen is undetermined. The J gene is TRBJ1-4, the V gene TRBV15, with D uncertain. The source was PBMCs, mostly from graft donor cells, collected 360 days after TCRalphabeta/CD19-depleted stem cell transplant. The clonotype comes from a boy in the first two years of life who had a stem cell transplant for SCID, so the T cells may come from the graft donor. The CDR3 loop reads CATSSLIGATNEKLFF. The CDR3 bases are TGTGCCACCAGCAGCCTTATAGGCGCAACTAATGAAAAACTGTTTTTT.